These T cell receptor beta chains were read from a single sample in a study of shared clonotypes between healthy human individuals. Sequencing was performed with immunoSEQ multiplex PCR; in TCRdb, only in-frame clones are kept and a portion is missing. The sample includes around 980,000 clones, 75% to 85% seen only once; the top ten take 0.5% to 0.65%. Sequencing was carried out using memory CD4+ T cells from PBMCs. The receptors shown here come from a man in his late teens or twenties in good health. Some clones in this sample may be carry-over from other donors' samples. The CDR3 runs from the conserved cysteine through the conserved F or W. D genes are given only for firm matches. Size is omitted from some rows. Given values are once, few, many or a class for expanded clones.

len	abundance	d_gene	v_gene	j_gene	CDR3aa	CDR3nt
15	NA	NA	TRBV5-1	TRBJ2-3	CASSPAGLSTDTQYF	TGCGCCAGCAGCCCCGCGGGGCTTAGCACAGATACGCAGTATTTT
14	NA	NA	TRBV7-2	TRBJ2-7	CASSRGTVSYEQYF	TGTGCCAGCAGCCGGGGGACGGTCTCCTACGAGCAGTACTTC
15	NA	NA	TRBV2	TRBJ2-7	CASGGPGRAAYEQYF	TGTGCCAGCGGGGGCCCAGGCAGGGCTGCCTACGAGCAGTACTTC
13	few	NA	TRBV4-2	TRBJ1-4	CASTPTRGEKLFF	TGTGCCAGCACACCCACCCGGGGTGAAAAACTGTTTTTT
13	NA	TRBD1	TRBV11-2	TRBJ1-1	CASSLSRGRKAFF	TGTGCCAGCAGCTTGAGCAGGGGGCGGAAAGCTTTCTTT
13	NA	NA	TRBV30	TRBJ1-5	CAWSVQGSQPQHF	TGTGCCTGGAGTGTCCAGGGAAGTCAGCCCCAGCATTTT
14	once	TRBD1	TRBV2	TRBJ1-5	CASSRSTGDQPQHF	TGTGCCAGCAGTAGGTCGACAGGGGATCAGCCCCAGCATTTT
15	NA	NA	TRBV30	TRBJ1-6	CAGRRGELWHSPLHF	TGTGCCGGACGCCGCGGTGAGCTGTGGCATTCACCCCTCCACTTT
14	NA	TRBD2	TRBV5-6	TRBJ2-7	CASTLRTRSYEQYF	TGTGCCAGCACCCTTAGGACTAGATCCTACGAGCAGTACTTC
15	NA	NA	TRBV6-5	TRBJ2-3	CASGWVGAVPDTQYF	TGTGCCAGCGGGTGGGTTGGAGCGGTGCCAGATACGCAGTATTTT
17	once	TRBD2	TRBV5-1	TRBJ2-5	CASSLGALAGFMKTQYF	TGCGCCAGCAGCTTGGGGGCTCTAGCGGGGTTTATGAAGACCCAGTACTTC
17	NA	NA	TRBV7-2	TRBJ2-2	CASSLAPPDANTGELFF	TGTGCCAGCAGCTTAGCTCCGCCGGACGCGAACACCGGGGAGCTGTTTTTT
14	once	NA	TRBV6-6	TRBJ1-5	CASSYGQGTQPQHF	TGTGCCAGCAGTTACGGGCAGGGCACTCAGCCCCAGCATTTT
15	once	TRBD2	TRBV30	TRBJ2-5	CAWSVGLAVPETQYF	TGTGCCTGGAGTGTAGGGCTAGCGGTCCCCGAGACCCAGTACTTC
16	NA	NA	TRBV6-1	TRBJ2-5	CASSGTSNLYQETQYF	TGTGCCAGCAGTGGAACAAGCAACCTTTATCAAGAGACCCAGTACTTC
14	NA	NA	TRBV29-1	TRBJ2-3	CSVEDRGLTDTQYF	TGCAGCGTTGAAGATCGGGGACTTACAGATACGCAGTATTTT
15	few	TRBD2	TRBV7-2	TRBJ2-7	CASSRQTSASYEQYF	TGTGCCAGCAGCCGTCAGACTAGCGCCTCCTACGAGCAGTACTTC
18	NA	TRBD1	TRBV4-1	TRBJ2-2	CASSQEAPTGANTGELFF	TGCGCCAGCAGCCAAGAAGCCCCAACAGGGGCGAACACCGGGGAGCTGTTTTTT
12	NA	NA	TRBV11-2	TRBJ2-7	CASSPGPGVQYF	TGTGCCAGCAGCCCGGGGCCGGGGGTGCAGTACTTC
15	NA	NA	TRBV5-1	TRBJ1-4	CASSLDGRAGEKLFF	TGCGCCAGCAGCTTGGATGGCAGGGCAGGTGAAAAACTGTTTTTT
12	NA	NA	TRBV28	TRBJ1-1	CASSFAGFEAFF	TGTGCCAGCAGTTTTGCAGGGTTTGAAGCTTTCTTT
15	NA	TRBD2	TRBV6-1	TRBJ2-7	CASSEPGLATYEQYF	TGTGCCAGCAGTGAACCGGGACTAGCGACATACGAGCAGTACTTC
18	NA	TRBD1	TRBV28	TRBJ1-1	CASTPGGTGGRLDTEAFF	TGTGCCAGCACCCCAGGTGGGACAGGGGGCAGGTTGGACACTGAAGCTTTCTTT
18	NA	NA	TRBV6-1	TRBJ2-2	CASSETRGNRVVTGELFF	TGTGCCAGCAGTGAAACCCGAGGGAACAGGGTGGTCACCGGGGAGCTGTTTTTT
13	NA	NA	TRBV7-3	TRBJ2-3	CASSLRGADTQYF	TGTGCCAGCAGCTTAAGGGGGGCAGATACGCAGTATTTT
17	NA	TRBD2	TRBV28	TRBJ2-5	CASSFTSGIMGQETQYF	TGTGCCAGCAGTTTCACTAGCGGGATAATGGGCCAAGAGACCCAGTACTTC
14	NA	TRBD1	TRBV7-2	TRBJ2-5	CASSQNRGRETQYF	TGTGCCAGCAGCCAGAACAGGGGGCGAGAGACCCAGTACTTC
11	NA	NA	TRBV2	TRBJ2-7	CASTGEYEQYF	TGTGCCAGCACAGGAGAGTACGAGCAGTACTTC
12	NA	NA	TRBV28	TRBJ2-5	CASRGQQETQYF	TGTGCCAGCCGGGGGCAGCAAGAGACCCAGTACTTC
18	NA	TRBD2	TRBV4-3	TRBJ2-1	CASSQGPGLAGGRNEQFF	TGCGCCAGCAGCCAAGGCCCGGGACTAGCGGGAGGTCGCAATGAGCAGTTCTTC
12	NA	NA	TRBV6-6	TRBJ2-1	CASSPRMHEQFF	TGTGCCAGCAGCCCTCGGATGCATGAGCAGTTCTTC
13	NA	NA	TRBV28	TRBJ1-1	CGGGKVGNTEAFF	TGTGGGGGGGGCAAAGTGGGCAACACTGAAGCTTTCTTT